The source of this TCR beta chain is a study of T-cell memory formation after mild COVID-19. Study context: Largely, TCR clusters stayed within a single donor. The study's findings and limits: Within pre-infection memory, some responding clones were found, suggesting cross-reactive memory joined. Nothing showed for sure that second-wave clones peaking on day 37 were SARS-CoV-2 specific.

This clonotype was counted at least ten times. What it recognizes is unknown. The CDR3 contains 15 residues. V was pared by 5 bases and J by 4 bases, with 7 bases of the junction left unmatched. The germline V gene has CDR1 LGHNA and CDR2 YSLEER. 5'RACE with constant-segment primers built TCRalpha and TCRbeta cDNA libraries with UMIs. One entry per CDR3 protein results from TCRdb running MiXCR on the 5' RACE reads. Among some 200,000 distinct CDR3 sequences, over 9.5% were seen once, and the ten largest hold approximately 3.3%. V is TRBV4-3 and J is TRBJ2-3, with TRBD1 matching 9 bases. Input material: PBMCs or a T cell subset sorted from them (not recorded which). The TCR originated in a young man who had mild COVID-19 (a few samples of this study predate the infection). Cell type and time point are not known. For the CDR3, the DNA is TGCGCCAGCAGCTACCGGACAGGGGTAGCAGATACGCAGTATTTT. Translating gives CASSYRTGVADTQYF.